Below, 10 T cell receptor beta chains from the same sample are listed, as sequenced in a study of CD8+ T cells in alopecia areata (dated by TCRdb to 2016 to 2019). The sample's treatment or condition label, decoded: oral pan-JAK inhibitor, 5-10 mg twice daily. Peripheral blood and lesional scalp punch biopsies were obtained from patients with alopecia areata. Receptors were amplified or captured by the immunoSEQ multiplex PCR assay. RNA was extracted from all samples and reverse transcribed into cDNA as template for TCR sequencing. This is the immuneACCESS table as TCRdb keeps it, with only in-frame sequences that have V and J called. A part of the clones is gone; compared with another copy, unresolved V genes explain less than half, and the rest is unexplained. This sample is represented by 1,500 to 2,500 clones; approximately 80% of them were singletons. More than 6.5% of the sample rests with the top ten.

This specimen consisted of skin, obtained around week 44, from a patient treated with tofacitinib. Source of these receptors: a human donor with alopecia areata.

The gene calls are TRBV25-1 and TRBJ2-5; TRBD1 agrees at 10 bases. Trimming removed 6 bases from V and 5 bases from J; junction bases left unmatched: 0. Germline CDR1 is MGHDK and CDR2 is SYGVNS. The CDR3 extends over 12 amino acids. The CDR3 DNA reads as TGTGCCAGCAGGGACAGGGGGGAGACCCAGTACTTC. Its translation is CASRDRGETQYF.

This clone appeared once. CDR3 loop: CASSYPSGLGYTF. The DNA of the CDR3 is TGTGCCAGCAGCTACCCCTCAGGGCTGGGCTACACCTTC. The chain has TRBV7-2 and TRBJ1-2; D might be TRBD1 (5 bases). Trimming took 4 bases from V and 8 from J, leaving 14 bases between them. The germline CDR1 and CDR2 sequences are SGHTA and FQGNSA. This CDR3 is built from 13 residues.

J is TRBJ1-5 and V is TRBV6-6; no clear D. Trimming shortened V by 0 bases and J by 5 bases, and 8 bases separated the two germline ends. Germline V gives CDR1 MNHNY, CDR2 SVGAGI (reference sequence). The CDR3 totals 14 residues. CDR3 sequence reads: CASSYSGVDQPQHF. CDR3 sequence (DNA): TGTGCCAGCAGTTACTCTGGCGTGGATCAGCCCCAGCATTTT.

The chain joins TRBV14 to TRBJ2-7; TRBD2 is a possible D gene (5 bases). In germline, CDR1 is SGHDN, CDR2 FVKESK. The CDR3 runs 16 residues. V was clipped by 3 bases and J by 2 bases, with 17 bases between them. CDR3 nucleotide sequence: TGTGCCAGCAGCCAGCTAACGACGGGAAGAACCTACGAGCAGTACTTC. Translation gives CASSQLTTGRTYEQYF. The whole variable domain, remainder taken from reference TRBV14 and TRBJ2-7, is EAGVTQFPSHSVIEKGQTVTLRCDPISGHDNLYWYRRVMGKEIKFLLHFVKESKQDESGMPNNRFLAERTGGTYSTLKVQPAELEDSGVYFCASSQLTTGRTYEQYFGPGTRLTVT.

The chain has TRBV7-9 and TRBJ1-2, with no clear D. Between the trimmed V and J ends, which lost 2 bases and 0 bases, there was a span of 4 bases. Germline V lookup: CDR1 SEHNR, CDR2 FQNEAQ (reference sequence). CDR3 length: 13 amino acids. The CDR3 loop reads CASSLKANYGYTF. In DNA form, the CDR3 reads TGTGCCAGCAGCTTAAAAGCTAACTATGGCTACACCTTC.

The CDR3 here is CASSGGSNYGYTF. The CDR3 DNA sequence: TGTGCCAGCAGTGGGGGGAGTAACTATGGCTACACCTTC. This rearrangement joins TRBV6-6 to TRBJ1-2; weak D call: TRBD1 (5 bases). V was cut by 5 bases and J by 1 base, with 8 bases left in between. In germline, CDR1 is MNHNY, CDR2 SVGAGI (reference sequence). CDR3 length equals 13 residues.

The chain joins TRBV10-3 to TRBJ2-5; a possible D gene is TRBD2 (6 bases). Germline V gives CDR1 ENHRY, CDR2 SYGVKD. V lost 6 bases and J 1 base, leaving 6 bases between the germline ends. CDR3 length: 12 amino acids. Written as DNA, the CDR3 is TGTGCCATCAGGACTAGCCAAGAGACCCAGTACTTC. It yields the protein CAIRTSQETQYF.

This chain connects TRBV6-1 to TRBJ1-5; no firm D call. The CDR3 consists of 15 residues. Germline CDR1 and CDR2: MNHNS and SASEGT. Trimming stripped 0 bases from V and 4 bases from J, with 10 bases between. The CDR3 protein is CASSEAGQQNQPQHF. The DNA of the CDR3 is TGTGCCAGCAGTGAAGCGGGCCAGCAAAATCAGCCCCAGCATTTT.

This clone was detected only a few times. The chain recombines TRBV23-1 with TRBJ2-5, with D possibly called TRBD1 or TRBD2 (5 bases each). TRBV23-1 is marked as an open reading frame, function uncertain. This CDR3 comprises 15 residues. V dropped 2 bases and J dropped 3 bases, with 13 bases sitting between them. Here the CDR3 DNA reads TGCGCCAGCAGTCAACCGGGACCTTCTGAAGAGACCCAGTACTTC. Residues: CASSQPGPSEETQYF.

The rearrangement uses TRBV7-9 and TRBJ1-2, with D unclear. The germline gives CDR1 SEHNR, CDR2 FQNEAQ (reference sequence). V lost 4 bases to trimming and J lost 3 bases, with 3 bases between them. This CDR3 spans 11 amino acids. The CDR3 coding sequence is TGTGCCAGCAGCTCCGACTATGGCTACACCTTC. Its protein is CASSSDYGYTF.